Listed below are T cell receptor beta chains from one sample, sequenced in a study of control samples from healthy donors and cancer patients. TCRdb keeps only in-frame clones here, not all; method: immunoSEQ multiplex PCR. The profile shows 20,000 to 25,000 clones, 84% of them singletons. The sample consisted of PBMCs. These receptor sequences come from a man aged 55 to 70 with colorectal cancer. The CDR3 runs from the conserved cysteine through the conserved F or W. The order of the fields is D gene, V gene, J gene, clone size, CDR3 DNA, CDR3 protein. D genes are given only for firm matches. Clone size is stated in some rows and not others, as once, few, many or a class when expanded.

>.|TRBV30|TRBJ2-2|once
TGTGCCTCGGACCGGGCACTCCTGTCTCCGAACACCGGGGAGCTGTTTTTT
CASDRALLSPNTGELFF
>.|TRBV6-1|TRBJ1-1|.
TGTGCCAGCGCAGGCGGCCTAGGGGGGAACACTGAAGCTTTCTTT
CASAGGLGGNTEAFF
>TRBD1|TRBV5-1|TRBJ1-1|once
TGCGCCAGCAGCTTACAGGGGGGCCTGGACACTGAAGCTTTCTTT
CASSLQGGLDTEAFF
>.|TRBV19|TRBJ1-2|.
TGTGCCAGTAGTCCCGGGACGGTACTCTATGGCTACACCTTC
CASSPGTVLYGYTF
>TRBD1|TRBV6-5|TRBJ2-1|.
TGTGCCAGTTCCGGGACAGGGGTGTCCTACAATGAGCAGTTCTTC
CASSGTGVSYNEQFF
>.|TRBV24-1|TRBJ2-3|.
TGTGCCACCAGTGAACCGCCCCCCCGGACCGATACGCAGTATTTT
CATSEPPPRTDTQYF
>.|TRBV4-1|TRBJ2-3|.
TGCGCCAGCAGCCAAGTTTCGGTTCATCCTAGCACAGATACGCAGTATTTT
CASSQVSVHPSTDTQYF
>.|TRBV7-9|TRBJ1-6|.
TGTGCCAGCAGCTTAGGTGGCGTGTCGGGGTCACCCCTCCACTTT
CASSLGGVSGSPLHF
>.|TRBV6-5|TRBJ1-3|once
TGTGCCAGCAGGGCGGCAAATGGAAACACCATATATTTT
CASRAANGNTIYF
>TRBD1|TRBV5-6|TRBJ1-3|.
TGTGCCAGCAGCGTGACAGGGGCCGTTTTCCCGTACTCTGGAAACACCATATATTTT
CASSVTGAVFPYSGNTIYF
>.|TRBV27|TRBJ1-3|.
TGTGCCAGCAGTTTTCGCCGGAGAAGAAACACCATATATTTT
CASSFRRRRNTIYF
>.|TRBV5-8|TRBJ2-6|.
TGTGCCAGCAGCTTGGCGAGGGCTAGCTCTGGGGCCAACGTCCTGACTTTC
CASSLARASSGANVLTF
>TRBD2|TRBV5-1|TRBJ2-1|.
TGCGCCAGCAGCTTGGAGTCTAGCGGGGGGGACAATGAGCAGTTCTTC
CASSLESSGGDNEQFF
>.|TRBV10-3|TRBJ2-3|.
TGTGCCACAGCGGGACAGACTACAGATACGCAGTATTTT
CATAGQTTDTQYF
>.|TRBV20-1|TRBJ1-2|.
TGCAGTGCTAGGTCGGGGAGAGGCTACACCTTC
CSARSGRGYTF
>.|TRBV12-3/TRBV12-4|TRBJ2-2|.
TGTGCCAGCAGCCTTGTCCCGGCCGGGGAGCTGTTTTTT
CASSLVPAGELFF
>.|TRBV7-9|TRBJ1-1|.
TGTGCCAGCAGCTTTAAGGGGATTGAAGCTTTCTTT
CASSFKGIEAFF
>.|TRBV7-2|TRBJ2-1|.
TGTGCCAGCAGCTTGGTTGCCTTTGAGCAGTTCTTC
CASSLVAFEQFF
>.|TRBV9|TRBJ1-6|.
TGTGCCAGCAGCCCCCGAAGGGACAATTCACCCCTCCACTTT
CASSPRRDNSPLHF
>.|TRBV27|TRBJ2-2|.
TGTGCCAGCAGTTTTTACCCCGGGGCCGGGGAGCTGTTTTTT
CASSFYPGAGELFF
>TRBD1|TRBV6-5|TRBJ2-7|.
TGTGCCAGCAGCTCCCACGGGACAGTCTCCTACGAGCAGTACTTC
CASSSHGTVSYEQYF
>.|TRBV2|TRBJ1-4|.
TGTGCCAGCAGTGAAGCCCCTTTAGACCCGGCTAGAGAAAAACTGTTTTTT
CASSEAPLDPAREKLFF
>.|TRBV15|TRBJ1-3|.
TGTGCCACCAGCAGAGAATATACTGGGGCTTCTGGAAACACCATATATTTT
CATSREYTGASGNTIYF
>.|TRBV24-1|TRBJ1-1|few
TGTGCCACCAGTGATTCGGGGGGGAACACTGAAGCTTTCTTT
CATSDSGGNTEAFF
>TRBD2|TRBV4-1|TRBJ2-2|.
TGCGCCAGCAGGGGCGGACTAGCGGGGCTCGGGGAGCTGTTTTTT
CASRGGLAGLGELFF
>TRBD1|TRBV5-5|TRBJ2-1|.
TGTGCCAGCATCCGGACAGGGCGTAGCAATGAGCAGTTCTTC
CASIRTGRSNEQFF
>.|TRBV28|TRBJ1-1|.
TGTGCCAGCCACCACCCGACGGCAGGCAGAACTGAAGCTTTCTTT
CASHHPTAGRTEAFF
>TRBD1|TRBV6-5|TRBJ2-1|.
TGTGCCAGCAGCGGGACAGACTTTTCCTACAATGAGCAGTTCTTC
CASSGTDFSYNEQFF
>.|TRBV19|TRBJ1-4|.
TGTGCCAGTAGAGGAGGGGGTGTGGGAAAACTGTTTTTT
CASRGGGVGKLFF
>TRBD1|TRBV6-6|TRBJ1-2|once
TGTGCCAGCAGCAGAGAACAGGGGAGGTATGGCTACACCTTC
CASSREQGRYGYTF
>.|TRBV7-2|TRBJ1-3|few
TGTGCCAGCAGCTTAGATGGCAGGGTGGACTCTGGAAACACCATATATTTT
CASSLDGRVDSGNTIYF
>.|TRBV19|TRBJ2-7|.
TGTGCCAGTAGTCCGCCGAGGGGGGAGAGGAAGGAGCAGTACTTC
CASSPPRGERKEQYF
>TRBD1|TRBV7-9|TRBJ1-1|.
TGTGCCAGCAGCCGAACGGACAGGGAGAGCACTGAAGCTTTCTTT
CASSRTDRESTEAFF
>.|TRBV10-3|TRBJ1-4|.
TGTGCCATCAGTCAGGGGTCAAATGAAAAACTGTTTTTT
CAISQGSNEKLFF
>.|TRBV10-2|TRBJ2-6|.
TGCGCCAGCAGTGACCGGGGTGGGGCTGGGGCCAACGTCCTGACTTTC
CASSDRGGAGANVLTF
>.|TRBV4-3|TRBJ2-1|.
TGCGCCAGCAGCCAAGGCAGCTCCTACAATGAGCAGTTCTTC
CASSQGSSYNEQFF
>.|TRBV18|TRBJ1-5|.
TGTGCCAGCTCACCGGGACATGGCAATCAGCCCCAGCATTTT
CASSPGHGNQPQHF
>TRBD1|TRBV19|TRBJ2-2|.
TGTGCCAGTAGTTCCGGACAGGGTCGATGGACCGGGGAGCTGTTTTTT
CASSSGQGRWTGELFF
>TRBD1|TRBV5-1|TRBJ2-6|few
TGCGCCAGCAGCTTGTCTTCAGGGGGATTGGCTGGGGCCAACGTCCTGACTTTC
CASSLSSGGLAGANVLTF
>TRBD1|TRBV5-1|TRBJ1-5|.
TGCGCCAGCAGCCTGGGGACAGTAGCTGATCAGCCCCAGCATTTT
CASSLGTVADQPQHF
>.|TRBV19|TRBJ2-7|.
TGTGCCAGCAAGTACGGAGGCGAGCAGTACTTC
CASKYGGEQYF
>TRBD1|TRBV6-6|TRBJ2-5|.
TGTGCCAGCAAGAAGGGACAGTTTCAAGAGACCCAGTACTTC
CASKKGQFQETQYF
>.|TRBV5-1|TRBJ2-4|once
TGCGCCAGCAGCTTGGAGGGGGAGAGGGTAGCCAAAAACATTCAGTACTTC
CASSLEGERVAKNIQYF
>.|TRBV7-2|TRBJ1-1|.
TGTGCCAGCAGCCTACGACAGAGGACTGAAGCTTTCTTT
CASSLRQRTEAFF
>TRBD1|TRBV15|TRBJ1-2|.
TGTGCCACCAGCAGTCACCCGGGACAGGGGGCGCTCAACTATGGCTACACCTTC
CATSSHPGQGALNYGYTF
>.|TRBV2|TRBJ2-7|once
TGTGCCAGCATACTTTCCTACGAGCAGTACTTC
CASILSYEQYF
>TRBD2|TRBV4-2|TRBJ2-1|.
TGTGCCAGCAGCCAAGACGGGACTAGCCCCTACAATGAGCAGTTCTTC
CASSQDGTSPYNEQFF
>.|TRBV2|TRBJ1-5|.
TGTGCCAGCAGTTACAGGGACGATCAGCCCCAGCATTTT
CASSYRDDQPQHF
>TRBD1|TRBV2|TRBJ1-2|.
TGTGCCAGCAGGGCGGACAGGGGGCGTGAAGGCTACACCTTC
CASRADRGREGYTF
>.|TRBV12-2|TRBJ1-5|.
TGTGCAAGTCGCCCATCCCCGGGACGGCCGGGCCCCCAGCCCCAGCATTTT
CASRPSPGRPGPQPQHF
>TRBD1|TRBV2|TRBJ1-4|once
TGTGCCAGCAGTGCCCCACAGGGGGTTATAGAGGATGAAAAACTGTTTTTT
CASSAPQGVIEDEKLFF
>TRBD2|TRBV10-3|TRBJ2-3|.
TGTGCCATCAGTGGACCGGCTAGCGGGACCGATACGCAGTATTTT
CAISGPASGTDTQYF
>.|TRBV4-1|TRBJ2-3|once
TGCGCCAGCAGCCAATTTATCGGCCAAACAGATACGCAGTATTTT
CASSQFIGQTDTQYF